The 12 T cell receptor beta chains below all came from one sample that was sequenced in a study of control samples from healthy donors and cancer patients. The protocol was immunoSEQ multiplex PCR, while the TCRdb copy is restricted to in-frame clones and leaves out a portion. The repertoire has approximately 92,000 clones, 93% of them found once; the top ten carry about 1.5%. Input material: blood. These receptors originate from a woman aged 25-40 years in good health.

V is TRBV3-1 (or the pseudogene TRBV3-2) and J is TRBJ2-3; D is possibly TRBD2 (6 bases). The CDR3 consists of 14 residues. The germline V and J ends were trimmed by 0 bases and 9 bases, with 13 bases remaining between them. From germline, CDR1 is LGHDT and CDR2 YNNKEL (reference sequence). The CDR3 protein is CASSQEIGGQTQYF. In nucleotides, the CDR3 is TGTGCCAGCAGCCAAGAAATCGGAGGGCAGACGCAGTATTTT.

The chain recombines TRBV6-6 with TRBJ1-2; 7 bases are a match to TRBD1. CDR3 length equals 14 residues. The germline gives CDR1 MNHNY, CDR2 SVGAGI (reference sequence). V was pared by 2 bases and J by 8 bases, with 8 bases of the junction left unmatched. CDR3 loop: CASSYRTDRDGYTF. For the CDR3, the DNA is TGTGCCAGCAGTTACAGGACAGACAGGGACGGCTACACCTTC.

The V call is TRBV5-4, the J call TRBJ1-4, with 9 bases matching TRBD1. V shed 7 bases and J 7 bases; nucleotides not matched to a gene: 11. Germline V gene data show CDR1 as SGHNT and CDR2 as YYREEE (reference sequence). This CDR3 region has 15 residues. The CDR3 nucleotides are TGTGCCAGCGGAACACCACAGGGGGCGGGTGAAAAACTGTTTTTT. This encodes CASGTPQGAGEKLFF. Together with reference TRBV5-4 and TRBJ1-4, the CDR3 gives the full variable domain: ETGVTQSPTHLIKTRGQQVTLRCSSQSGHNTVSWYQQALGQGPQFIFQYYREEENGRGNFPPRFSGLQFPNYSSELNVNALELDDSALYLCASGTPQGAGEKLFFGSGTQLSVL.

The rearrangement uses TRBV5-4 and TRBJ1-2, with D perhaps matching TRBD1 (5 bases). The germline V gene has CDR1 SGHNT and CDR2 YYREEE (reference sequence). The CDR3 runs to 14 residues. Deletions cut 4 bases from V and 5 bases from J, with 15 bases between. The CDR3 region has the DNA TGTGCCAGCAGCCTCGCAGGGCACCGTTATGGCTACACCTTC. It encodes CASSLAGHRYGYTF.

The chain combines TRBV27 with TRBJ1-2; D possibly corresponds to TRBD1 (6 bases). CDR1 MNHEY and CDR2 SMNVEV come from the germline V gene (reference sequence). The CDR3 has 12 residues. V lost 8 bases to trimming and J lost 7 bases, with 14 bases between them. The CDR3 DNA is TGTGCCAGCTGGGACACTGGAACTGGCTACACCTTC. It specifies CASWDTGTGYTF.

This chain connects TRBV2 to TRBJ2-2; possible D gene TRBD1, 6 bases. The germline V gene has CDR1 SNHLY and CDR2 FYNNEI. V was cut by 8 bases and J by 3 bases, with 10 bases left in between. The CDR3 has 13 residues. CDR3 nucleotides: TGTGCCAGCGTTACAGGGTACACCGGGGAGCTGTTTTTT. This translates into CASVTGYTGELFF.

The chain has TRBV29-1 and TRBJ1-3; D is possibly TRBD1 (5 bases). V shed 4 bases and J shed 1 base, with 11 bases lying between them. The germline V gene encodes CDR1 SQVTM and CDR2 ANQGSEA. This CDR3 spans 14 amino acids. CDR3 amino acids: CSVAEGLSGNTIYF. CDR3 coding DNA: TGCAGCGTTGCCGAGGGGCTTTCTGGAAACACCATATATTTT.

The CDR3 nucleotides are TGTGCCAGCAGCCAACGCGACAGGGGGCCGACCTACGAGCAGTACTTC. Translating it yields CASSQRDRGPTYEQYF. J is TRBJ2-7 and V is TRBV4-2; 10 positions agree with TRBD1. The CDR3 contains 16 residues. The germline CDR1 and CDR2 sequences are LGHNA and YNFKEQ. Unmatched junction bases numbered 6, after V lost 2 bases and J lost 2 bases.

The chain has TRBV9 and TRBJ1-1, with TRBD1 as a possible D gene (5 bases). CDR1 is SGDLS, CDR2 YYNGEE, per germline. The germline V and J ends were trimmed by 4 bases and 4 bases, with 14 bases remaining between them. This CDR3 spans 14 amino acids. The CDR3 coding sequence is TGTGCCAGCAGCCTCGGACTGGGGGGCACTGAAGCTTTCTTT. This sequence encodes CASSLGLGGTEAFF.

The chain joins TRBV19 to TRBJ1-2, with D possibly TRBD1 on 5 matching bases. The V gene lost 3 bases and the J gene lost 4 bases, with 12 bases spanning the gap. Germline CDR1 reads LNHDA; CDR2 reads SQIVND (reference sequence). The CDR3 is 14 residues long. The chain's CDR3 is CASSIGAPRYGYTF. The DNA for the CDR3 is TGTGCCAGTAGTATCGGGGCCCCCCGCTATGGCTACACCTTC.

The rearrangement links TRBV27 to TRBJ1-1, with D hard to call. Trimming cost V 3 bases and J 4 bases, with 9 bases left between them. The CDR3 has 13 amino acids. CDR1 and CDR2 from the germline V gene are MNHEY and SMNVEV (reference sequence). CDR3 amino acids: CASSFLAGTEAFF. For the CDR3, the DNA is TGTGCCAGCAGTTTTCTGGCAGGCACTGAAGCTTTCTTT.

This chain connects TRBV6-5 to TRBJ1-4, with 8 bases fitting TRBD1. CDR3 length: 14 residues. Germline V gene sequence: CDR1 MNHEY, CDR2 SVGAGI. V dropped 10 bases and J dropped 7; count of bases not matched to a gene: 11. This CDR3 reads CAIPTDRGSEKLFF. The CDR3 DNA sequence: TGTGCCATCCCAACCGACAGGGGTTCTGAAAAACTGTTTTTT.